This TCR beta chain derives from a study of T cells in Graves' hyperthyroidism and ophthalmopathy. RNA transcripts were the template for amplifying TCR beta CDR3 regions. The TCR CDR3 was amplified in a first-round RT-PCR using the HTBI primer set. TCRdb called the multiplex PCR reads again in MiXCR, with one record for every CDR3 protein. The sample consists of 500,000 to 600,000 distinct CDR3 sequences, 35% to 50% of them appearing once. The CDR3 covers 12 residues. V lost 6 bases, J lost 4 bases, and 10 bases lay in between. The material sequenced was peripheral blood or thyroid tissue (not recorded which). The chain combines TRBV12-3 or TRBV12-4 with TRBJ2-7; D gene uncertain. The receptor was isolated from an adult woman with Graves' disease, either hyperthyroidism or ophthalmopathy (not recorded which). The CDR3 here is CASRSPGYEQYF. The CDR3 DNA reads as TGTGCCAGCAGAAGCCCGGGTTACGAGCAGTACTTC.